These 21 T cell receptor beta chains came from one sample sequenced in a study of PD-1 blockade in classical Hodgkin lymphoma. Clones were read by immunoSEQ multiplex PCR, and TCRdb kept only the in-frame ones, dropping some. This sample has 55,000 to 65,000 clones, with around 89% found just once. Following autologous stem cell transplantation, relapse occurred in every patient, and exposure to brentuximab vedotin varied. The sample in question was peripheral blood mononuclear cells (PBMCs), obtained at baseline. The source is a human donor with classical Hodgkin lymphoma.

The gene calls are TRBV25-1 and TRBJ1-2; 8 bases fit TRBD1. The CDR3 has 18 residues. Trimming at V came to 1 base and at J to 4 bases, leaving 14 bases not matched to a gene. The germline V gene has CDR1 MGHDK and CDR2 SYGVNS. CDR3 residues: CASSESSLGQGASYGYTF. The CDR3 coding sequence is TGTGCCAGCAGTGAATCGTCACTGGGGCAGGGGGCGAGCTATGGCTACACCTTC.

This clone was recorded only once. The rearrangement joins TRBV6-1 to TRBJ2-7; TRBD2 might be the D (6 bases). The CDR3 loop spans 13 amino acids. CDR1 is MNHNS and CDR2 is SASEGT in the germline V gene. Between the trimmed V and J ends, which lost 3 bases and 3 bases, there was a span of 9 bases. The chain's CDR3 is CASSETRSYEQYF. In DNA, the CDR3 is TGTGCCAGCAGTGAGACTAGAAGCTACGAGCAGTACTTC.

The chain combines TRBV2 with TRBJ2-3; D is unresolved. Trimming took 7 bases from V and 4 from J, leaving 9 bases between them. There are 12 residues in the CDR3. Germline V gives CDR1 SNHLY, CDR2 FYNNEI. The CDR3 region has the DNA TGTGCCAGCACTGACGGGCCAGATACGCAGTATTTT. Translating gives CASTDGPDTQYF.

In this sample, this clone turned up a few times. CDR3 residues: CASSLGQARGYTF. The CDR3 DNA sequence: TGTGCCAGCAGCCTTGGACAGGCTAGGGGCTACACCTTC. This chain joins TRBV7-8 and TRBJ1-2; 7 positions match TRBD1. In germline, CDR1 is SGHVS, CDR2 FQNEAQ. J lost 8 bases, V lost 5 bases, and 8 bases had no gene match. This CDR3 comprises 13 residues.

The chain links TRBV7-9 to TRBJ1-1; 7 positions match TRBD1. The CDR3 covers 16 residues. V gave up 3 bases and J gave up 0 bases; unmatched junction bases: 7. Germline V lookup: CDR1 SEHNR, CDR2 FQNEAQ (reference sequence). CDR3 DNA sequence: TGTGCCAGCAGCTTTTTTTACGGACAGGTGAACACTGAAGCTTTCTTT. Residues: CASSFFYGQVNTEAFF. The variable domain in full, completed from reference TRBV7-9 and TRBJ1-1, reads DTGVSQNPRHKITKRGQNVTFRCDPISEHNRLYWYRQTLGQGPEFLTYFQNEAQLEKSRLLSDRFSAERPKGSFSTLEIQRTEQGDSAMYLCASSFFYGQVNTEAFFGQGTRLTVV.

The chain is built from TRBV5-1 and TRBJ1-1; 8 bases align to TRBD1. The germline CDR1 and CDR2 sequences are SGHRS and YFSETQ. This CDR3 comprises 15 residues. The J segment lost 3 bases and the V segment lost 3 bases, leaving 7 bases of the junction unmatched. CDR3: CASSYTGGGDTEAFF. Written as DNA, the CDR3 is TGCGCCAGCAGCTATACAGGGGGAGGGGACACTGAAGCTTTCTTT.

This chain connects TRBV5-4 to TRBJ2-1, with 11 bases fitting TRBD2. Trimming took 0 bases from V and 6 from J; bases not matched to a gene: 2. The CDR3 is made up of 15 amino acids. Germline CDR1 SGHNT, CDR2 YYREEE (reference sequence). CDR3 loop: CASSLGLAGSNEQFF. DNA of the CDR3: TGTGCCAGCAGCTTGGGACTAGCGGGGAGCAATGAGCAGTTCTTC. Complete variable domain (other parts from reference TRBV5-4 and TRBJ2-1): ETGVTQSPTHLIKTRGQQVTLRCSSQSGHNTVSWYQQALGQGPQFIFQYYREEENGRGNFPPRFSGLQFPNYSSELNVNALELDDSALYLCASSLGLAGSNEQFFGPGTRLTVL.

The chain employs TRBV5-1 and TRBJ1-5; no reliable D call. V was pared by 6 bases and J by 5 bases, with 12 bases between. The CDR3 spans 13 residues. CDR1 and CDR2 from the germline V gene are SGHRS and YFSETQ. The CDR3 region has the DNA TGCGCCAGCAATCTTCTTTTCTATCAGCCCCAGCATTTT. It encodes CASNLLFYQPQHF.

There are a few counts of this clone. The chain couples TRBV5-4 to TRBJ1-1; D unclear. The CDR3 spans 13 residues. Trimming cost V 2 bases and J 2 bases, with 7 bases left between them. Germline V gives CDR1 SGHNT, CDR2 YYREEE (reference sequence). CDR3 in amino acids: CASSLLINTEAFF. CDR3 sequence (DNA): TGTGCCAGCAGCTTACTCATAAACACTGAAGCTTTCTTT.

V gene TRBV27 combines with J gene TRBJ1-6, with D possibly matching TRBD1 (5 bases). The germline V gene encodes CDR1 MNHEY and CDR2 SMNVEV (reference sequence). V shed 5 bases and J shed 9 bases, with 14 bases lying between them. This CDR3 spans 14 amino acids. CDR3 sequence reads: CASSTPTVFSPLHF. Written as DNA, the CDR3 is TGTGCCAGCAGTACCCCGACAGTTTTTTCACCCCTCCACTTT.

The V and J genes are TRBV6-5 and TRBJ1-1; D gene ambiguous. V lost 6 bases to trimming and J lost 3 bases, with 17 bases between them. CDR1 is MNHEY and CDR2 is SVGAGI in the germline V gene. The CDR3 length is 15 residues. Here the CDR3 reads CASRRPITSDTEAFF. The CDR3 DNA is TGTGCCAGCAGACGCCCAATAACCTCGGACACTGAAGCTTTCTTT.

The V and J genes are TRBV2 and TRBJ1-3, with a tentative D call TRBD1 (6 bases). Germline loops: CDR1 SNHLY, CDR2 FYNNEI. Trimming left V 8 bases short and J 3 bases short, with 14 bases between. CDR3 length: 14 residues. The CDR3 DNA sequence: TGTGCCAGCGGTACGGGGGCGGGTGGAAACACCATATATTTT. It codes for CASGTGAGGNTIYF.

The gene calls are TRBV5-1 and TRBJ1-2; 7 bases map to TRBD1. J was trimmed by 3 bases and V by 0 bases; bases with no gene match: 2. The germline gives CDR1 SGHRS, CDR2 YFSETQ. This CDR3 has 14 amino acids. The CDR3 loop reads CASSLGGTDYGYTF. The DNA of the CDR3 is TGCGCCAGCAGCTTGGGAGGGACAGACTATGGCTACACCTTC.

The chain couples TRBV2 to TRBJ1-5; D gene unclear. CDR1 is SNHLY and CDR2 is FYNNEI in the germline V gene. The CDR3 is made up of 13 amino acids. V dropped 9 bases and J dropped 6 bases, with 15 bases sitting between them. The CDR3 nucleotides are TGTGCCAGAAAAGGGTCCGAAGGTCAGCCCCAGCATTTT. It is translated as CARKGSEGQPQHF.

This sequence joins TRBV10-3 and TRBJ2-2; D unresolved. Germline CDR1 ENHRY, CDR2 SYGVKD. V gave up 9 bases and J gave up 2 bases, with 13 bases separating them. This CDR3 contains 14 residues. In nucleotides, the CDR3 is TGTGCCATTTCCTCCTTCCTTAACACCGGGGAGCTGTTTTTT. The encoded protein is CAISSFLNTGELFF.

The J gene is TRBJ2-3, the V gene TRBV20-1; 12 bases are a match to TRBD2. The ends lost 5 bases at V and 13 bases at J; junction bases unmatched: 4. The length of the CDR3 is 11 residues. CDR1 and CDR2 from the germline V gene are DFQATT and SNEGSKA (reference sequence). As DNA, the CDR3 is TGCAGTGCTTCTAGCGGGGGGGCTGAGTATTTT. It is translated as CSASSGGAEYF.

This clone was picked up a small number of times. The chain is built from TRBV18 and TRBJ1-6, with D possibly TRBD1 on 5 matching bases. Germline V gene lookup returns CDR1 KGHSH and CDR2 LQKENI. V lost 3 bases, J lost 10 bases, and 22 bases lay in between. The CDR3 totals 17 residues. The CDR3 DNA is TGTGCCAGCTCACCTGCGACAGCCTCTAGAGTGGGATCACCCCTCCACTTT. This gives the protein CASSPATASRVGSPLHF.

The V and J genes are TRBV5-4 and TRBJ1-6; D gene uncertain. Per the germline V gene, CDR1 is SGHNT and CDR2 is YYREEE (reference sequence). Trimming left V 4 bases short and J 3 bases short, with 11 bases between. The CDR3 length is 15 residues. CDR3 residues: CASSIQGLYNSPLHF. For the CDR3, the DNA is TGTGCCAGCAGCATTCAAGGCCTCTATAATTCACCCCTCCACTTT.

By frequency in the sample, this clone is medium-sized. The chain combines TRBV6-5 with TRBJ1-2; TRBD1 agrees at 7 bases. Germline CDR1 MNHEY, CDR2 SVGAGI. The CDR3 is made up of 15 amino acids. J was trimmed by 4 bases and V by 10 bases; bases with no gene match: 15. This CDR3 reads CATNSQGQGGYGYTF. The CDR3 bases are TGTGCCACCAATTCACAGGGTCAGGGGGGCTATGGCTACACCTTC.

This sequence joins TRBV27 and TRBJ1-1, with 9 bases that match TRBD1. Germline CDR1 and CDR2: MNHEY and SMNVEV (reference sequence). J was trimmed by 2 bases and V by 5 bases; bases with no gene match: 3. The CDR3 length is 14 residues. Here the CDR3 reads CASSLQGANTEAFF. The CDR3 region has the DNA TGTGCCAGCAGTCTACAGGGGGCCAACACTGAAGCTTTCTTT.

V and J are TRBV6-1 and TRBJ2-2; TRBD1 matches 7 bases. Germline V CDR1 and CDR2: MNHNS, SASEGT. Losses at the gene ends were 8 bases for V and 0 bases for J; bases not matched to a gene: 3. There are 14 residues in the CDR3. The CDR3 nucleotides read TGTGCCAGCCGACAGGGCACGAACACCGGGGAGCTGTTTTTT. Residues: CASRQGTNTGELFF.